Detailed here is one T cell receptor gamma chain. There are a few counts of this clone. Its specific antigen is unknown. A much larger clonotype is one base distant, so this may be a read error. The data belong to a study of human gamma delta and Vdelta1 T cells (dated by TCRdb to the late 2010s). For the study in its entirety: The study investigated Delta One T cells, Vd1+ gamma-delta T cells, as cytotoxic effectors against acute myeloid leukemia. Results and caveats for the whole study, not just this receptor: Delta One T cells were reported as polyclonal and as showing broad cytotoxic targeting of acute myeloid leukemia.

The library was generated by PCR. TCRdb lists the instrument as Illumina MiSeq. TCRdb called clones afresh from the public reads with CATT; identical DNA rows were later merged. The sample table shows 8,500 to 9,500 gamma-chain clones, and 45% are seen once. Jointly, the top ten make up less than 3% of the sample. The germline V gene yields EGSNGY for CDR1 and YDSYNSKV for CDR2. The germline V and J ends show losses of 1 base and 6 bases respectively, and no gene match explains 3 bases of the junction. The CDR3 contains 12 residues, cysteine and phenylalanine counted. Only the CDR3 part of the read is kept: 36 bases, read in frame from the first base.

This chain is built from TRGV2 and TRGJ1 or TRGJ2. The clonotype originates from a human donor in good health. The sequenced sample was Vdelta1 gamma-delta T cells from blood grown in culture (DOT cells). In light of the paper, this sample's cell subset or site label describes: Delta One T cells, in vitro expanded/differentiated Vd1+ gamma-delta T cells. For the CDR3, the sequence is CATWDGSYKKLF. The nucleotides read TGTGCCACCTGGGACGGTTCTTATAAGAAACTCTTT.